The 30 T cell receptor beta chains given below trace back to one sample, sequenced in a study of blood T cell repertoires in COVID-19. This table comes from immunoSEQ multiplex PCR, and its TCRdb copy is limited to in-frame clones, with some not included. The table has fewer than 200,000 clones, around four fifths seen once. The sequenced material came from peripheral blood. These receptors originate from a man in his 70s with active or convalescent COVID-19.

The V gene is TRBV19, the J gene TRBJ1-1, with TRBD1 matching over 9 bases. CDR3 length equals 15 residues. Germline V gene data show CDR1 as LNHDA and CDR2 as SQIVND (reference sequence). Trimming took 3 bases from V and 3 from J; bases not matched to a gene: 5. The CDR3 is CASSIPGTGYTEAFF. DNA of the CDR3: TGTGCCAGTAGTATCCCCGGGACAGGGTACACTGAAGCTTTCTTT. The variable domain in full, completed from reference TRBV19 and TRBJ1-1, reads DGGITQSPKYLFRKEGQNVTLSCEQNLNHDAMYWYRQDPGQGLRLIYYSQIVNDFQKGDIAEGYSVSREKKESFPLTVTSAQKNPTAFYLCASSIPGTGYTEAFFGQGTRLTVV.

This clone was recorded only once. The chain links TRBV28 to TRBJ2-3; D might be TRBD2 (6 bases). The V gene's germline CDR1 is MDHEN and CDR2 SYDVKM. V lost 4 bases to trimming and J lost 2 bases, with 25 bases between them. The CDR3 has 19 residues. In DNA form, the CDR3 reads TGTGCCAGCAGTTCCCCTATGCTATCAAGCGGGCGAAACACAGATACGCAGTATTTT. Amino acid sequence: CASSSPMLSSGRNTDTQYF. Looking up the rest from reference TRBV28 and TRBJ2-3 gives the full variable domain: DVKVTQSSRYLVKRTGEKVFLECVQDMDHENMFWYRQDPGLGLRLIYFSYDVKMKEKGDIPEGYSVSREKKERFSLILESASTNQTSMYLCASSSPMLSSGRNTDTQYFGPGTRLTVL.

The CDR3 sequence: CASSYSKLASYNEQFF. CDR3 nucleotides: TGTGCCAGCAGTTACTCTAAGCTAGCATCCTACAATGAGCAGTTCTTC. The chain uses TRBV6-6 and TRBJ2-1; TRBD2 is a possible D gene (5 bases). V was cut by 0 bases and J by 1 base, with 10 bases left in between. Germline CDR1 MNHNY, CDR2 SVGAGI (reference sequence). This CDR3 spans 16 amino acids.

V and J are TRBV5-4 and TRBJ1-1; D is uncertain. This CDR3 has 13 residues. Germline-derived CDR1 and CDR2 are SGHNT and YYREEE (reference sequence). Trimming left V 0 bases short and J 5 bases short, with 8 bases between. The CDR3 region has the DNA TGTGCCAGCAGCTTGGACCGGGTGACTGAAGCTTTCTTT. It specifies CASSLDRVTEAFF.

The chain is built from TRBV2 and TRBJ1-2; TRBD1 matches 10 bases. The CDR3 runs to 16 residues. Looked up from germline, CDR1 is SNHLY and CDR2 is FYNNEI. With V trimmed by 3 bases and J by 8 bases, 12 bases remained unmatched. The CDR3 region is CASSERATGGRGGYTF. The CDR3 nucleotides read TGTGCCAGCAGTGAGCGCGCGACAGGGGGCCGAGGGGGCTACACCTTC. Based on the CDR3 plus reference TRBV2 and TRBJ1-2, the full variable domain is EPEVTQTPSHQVTQMGQEVILRCVPISNHLYFYWYRQILGQKVEFLVSFYNNEISEKSEIFDDQFSVERPDGSNFTLKIRSTKLEDSAMYFCASSERATGGRGGYTFGSGTRLTVV.

This clone was picked up one time. The chain carries TRBV5-8 and TRBJ1-5; D is ambiguous. V was pared by 2 bases and J by 11 bases, with 8 bases between. The germline V gene encodes CDR1 SGHTS and CDR2 YDEGEE. This CDR3 spans 11 amino acids. As DNA, the CDR3 is TGTGCCAGCAGCTTTCGGTTGTCCCAGCATTTT. It specifies CASSFRLSQHF.

The chain carries TRBV5-1 and TRBJ1-1, with D tentatively TRBD1 (6 bases). CDR3 length: 13 amino acids. Germline values: CDR1 SGHRS, CDR2 YFSETQ. Between the trimmed V and J ends, which lost 4 bases and 1 base, there was a span of 8 bases. In DNA, the CDR3 is TGCGCCAGCAGCATGGACAGGAACACTGAAGCTTTCTTT. Its translation is CASSMDRNTEAFF.

V and J are TRBV19 and TRBJ1-1, with TRBD1 matching over 8 bases. V shed 5 bases and J 7 bases; nucleotides not matched to a gene: 9. This CDR3 region has 14 residues. Germline V gene data show CDR1 as LNHDA and CDR2 as SQIVND (reference sequence). The DNA for the CDR3 is TGTGCCAGTAGTCCTACAGGGGGTAGGGGTGAAGCTTTCTTT. The encoded protein is CASSPTGGRGEAFF.

At least ten counts were recorded for this clone. The V gene is TRBV5-1, the J gene TRBJ1-3; 10 bases are shared with TRBD1. The CDR3 contains 13 residues. Looked up from germline, CDR1 is SGHRS and CDR2 is YFSETQ. V lost 3 bases, J lost 10 bases, and 4 bases stayed unmatched. CDR3 in DNA: TGCGCCAGCAGCTGGGGGACAGGGGAAACCATATATTTT. Translation: CASSWGTGETIYF.

The rearrangement links TRBV6-2 or TRBV6-3 to TRBJ2-1, with D possibly TRBD2 on 6 matching bases. Trimming pared 4 bases from V and 5 bases from J, leaving 15 bases between. CDR1 and CDR2 from the germline V gene are MNHEY and SVGEGT. The CDR3 has 15 residues. CDR3: CASSSQSLANNEQFF. DNA of the CDR3: TGTGCCAGCAGTTCTCAATCACTAGCAAACAATGAGCAGTTCTTC.

The J gene is TRBJ2-2, the V gene TRBV7-3, with TRBD2 identical over 8 bases. This CDR3 has 17 residues. Germline V CDR1 and CDR2: SGHTA, FQGTGA. V gave up 5 bases and J gave up 1 base; unmatched junction bases: 9. The CDR3 reads CASSRDGLAGNTGELFF. In nucleotides, the CDR3 is TGTGCCAGCAGCCGAGACGGGCTAGCGGGGAACACCGGGGAGCTGTTTTTT.

The rearrangement uses TRBV5-1 and TRBJ2-7; D possibly corresponds to TRBD2 (5 bases). V was clipped by 6 bases and J by 3 bases, with 16 bases between them. This CDR3 contains 14 residues. Germline CDR1 reads SGHRS; CDR2 reads YFSETQ. This CDR3 reads CASTIGESNYEQYF. The CDR3, as DNA: TGCGCCAGCACCATCGGGGAGAGTAACTACGAGCAGTACTTC.

The chain employs TRBV11-2 and TRBJ1-5, with a weak D call TRBD1 (5 bases). The CDR3 is made up of 11 amino acids. V dropped 4 bases and J dropped 12 bases, with 10 bases sitting between them. The germline CDR1 and CDR2 sequences are SGHAT and FQNNGV. As DNA, the CDR3 is TGTGCCAGCAGCTCGTCGGGGGTCCAGCATTTT. Its protein product is CASSSSGVQHF.

This chain joins TRBV7-9 and TRBJ2-7, with D maybe TRBD1 (6 bases). Germline CDR1 and CDR2: SEHNR and FQNEAQ (reference sequence). This CDR3 region has 13 residues. V was cut by 5 bases and J by 5 bases, with 13 bases left in between. The CDR3 DNA reads as TGTGCCAGCAGCCGAAGACAGGCCAACGAGCAGTACTTC. This gives the protein CASSRRQANEQYF.

This clone was picked up one time. The chain links TRBV18 to TRBJ2-1; 7 bases align to TRBD2. This CDR3 region has 12 residues. J gave up 5 bases and V 10 bases, and 5 bases lay outside the gene matches. Germline V gene sequence: CDR1 KGHSH, CDR2 LQKENI. CDR3 loop: CATGGSDNEQFF. In DNA, the CDR3 is TGTGCCACCGGGGGGAGCGACAATGAGCAGTTCTTC.

The chain employs TRBV5-6 and TRBJ2-5; no reliable D call. V lost 4 bases and J lost 3, with 19 bases in between. Germline-derived CDR1 and CDR2 are SGHDT and YYEEEE. The CDR3 loop spans 16 amino acids. The CDR3 protein is CASSPGRGTYEETQYF. The DNA for the CDR3 is TGTGCCAGCAGCCCGGGTCGTGGCACCTATGAAGAGACCCAGTACTTC.

The chain combines TRBV5-1 with TRBJ1-1; unclear D gene. V lost 2 bases and J lost 3, with 14 bases in between. The germline CDR1 and CDR2 sequences are SGHRS and YFSETQ. This CDR3 contains 15 residues. As DNA, the CDR3 is TGCGCCAGCAGCTTTGCCCGACTTAAGGACACTGAAGCTTTCTTT. This sequence encodes CASSFARLKDTEAFF.

In regard to this clone: This same CDR3 is encoded by further DNA sequences in the sample. The V gene is TRBV7-8, the J gene TRBJ1-1; D is ambiguous. CDR1 is SGHVS, CDR2 FQNEAQ, per germline. Trimming pared 3 bases from V and 1 base from J, leaving 12 bases between. The CDR3 loop spans 15 amino acids. Here the CDR3 reads CASSFLRGANTEAFF. For the CDR3, the DNA is TGTGCCAGCAGCTTTCTCCGGGGTGCGAACACTGAAGCTTTCTTT. The full variable domain, its missing parts supplied by reference TRBV7-8 and TRBJ1-1, is GAGVSQSPRYKVAKRGQDVALRCDPISGHVSLFWYQQALGQGPEFLTYFQNEAQLDKSGLPSDRFFAERPEGSVSTLKIQRTQQEDSAVYLCASSFLRGANTEAFFGQGTRLTVV.

The chain links TRBV7-2 to TRBJ1-5; D is possibly TRBD1 (6 bases). This CDR3 is built from 14 residues. The ends were cut back, 8 bases at V and 6 bases at J, with 17 bases in the middle. Germline CDR1 SGHTA, CDR2 FQGNSA. This CDR3 is CASEPDRTVQPQHF. CDR3 DNA sequence: TGTGCCAGCGAGCCGGACCGGACAGTTCAGCCCCAGCATTTT.

This chain links TRBV29-1 with TRBJ2-7, with a weak D call TRBD1 (6 bases). CDR3 length: 17 residues. Trimming cost V 4 bases and J 0 bases, with 22 bases left between them. Germline CDR1 reads SQVTM; CDR2 reads ANQGSEA. CDR3 in amino acids: CSVVGWGRAASSYEQYF. The CDR3 DNA reads as TGCAGCGTTGTGGGGTGGGGGCGCGCCGCGAGCTCCTACGAGCAGTACTTC.

Here the CDR3 reads CSAQQGAYTGELFF. CDR3 nucleotide sequence: TGCAGCGCCCAACAGGGGGCCTACACCGGGGAGCTGTTTTTT. The chain is built from TRBV29-1 and TRBJ2-2; TRBD1 agrees at 9 bases. Germline V gene sequence: CDR1 SQVTM, CDR2 ANQGSEA. This CDR3 contains 14 residues. V gave up 7 bases and J gave up 3 bases; unmatched junction bases: 6.

The chain uses TRBV6-4 and TRBJ1-2; D is unclear. Germline assignment: CDR1 MRHNA and CDR2 SNTAGT. The ends were cut back, 6 bases at V and 5 bases at J, with 13 bases in the middle. The length of the CDR3 is 13 residues. CDR3 residues: CASSRVVGYGYTF. The CDR3 DNA reads TGTGCCAGCAGCCGGGTGGTTGGTTATGGCTACACCTTC.

The CDR3 coding sequence is TGTGCCAGCAGTTTGGTATCACTAGATACGCAGTATTTT. It translates to CASSLVSLDTQYF. The chain employs TRBV12-3 or TRBV12-4 and TRBJ2-3; D gene uncertain. The CDR3 has 13 residues. Deletions cut 3 bases from V and 5 bases from J, with 9 bases between.

The chain links TRBV7-2 to TRBJ2-5, with 12 nucleotides matching TRBD1. In germline, CDR1 is SGHTA, CDR2 FQGNSA. Trimming took 1 base from V and 5 from J; bases not matched to a gene: 2. CDR3 length equals 15 residues. In nucleotides, the CDR3 is TGTGCCAGCAGCTTAGTCGGGACAGGGGGCGAGACCCAGTACTTC. Protein product: CASSLVGTGGETQYF.

V is TRBV6-6 and J is TRBJ1-6; D might be TRBD1 (6 bases). The CDR3 is 16 amino acids. V gave up 2 bases and J gave up 4 bases, with 12 bases separating them. CDR1 and CDR2 (germline): MNHNY, SVGAGI (reference sequence). The CDR3 reads CASSYARTAYNSPLHF. CDR3 nucleotide sequence: TGTGCCAGCAGTTACGCAAGGACAGCTTATAATTCACCCCTCCACTTT.

The chain carries TRBV11-3 and TRBJ2-7, with 8 bases that match TRBD2. Germline lookup yields CDR1 SGHNT and CDR2 YENEEA. Losses at the gene ends were 5 bases for V and 6 bases for J; bases not matched to a gene: 3. The CDR3 is 12 residues long. The CDR3 DNA follows: TGTGCCAGCAGCCTGCGGGGGGCCGAGCAGTACTTC. This codes for CASSLRGAEQYF.

Only one count was recorded for this clone. This chain uses TRBV2 with TRBJ2-1, with 8 bases matching TRBD1. This CDR3 spans 16 amino acids. The V and J ends lost 3 bases and 10 bases, in that order; junction bases with no gene match: 14. Looked up from germline, CDR1 is SNHLY and CDR2 is FYNNEI. DNA for the CDR3: TGTGCCAGCAGTGAGTTAGCCGGACAGGGAAGAGAGGAGCAGTTCTTC. Translated: CASSELAGQGREEQFF.

The rearrangement uses TRBV4-1 and TRBJ2-1; 8 bases are a match to TRBD1. Per germline, CDR1 MGHRA and CDR2 YSYEKL. V lost 1 base, J lost 5 bases, and 1 base stayed unmatched. This CDR3 is built from 14 residues. Here the CDR3 DNA reads TGCGCCAGCAGCCAAGGGACAGGGAACAATGAGCAGTTCTTC. This encodes CASSQGTGNNEQFF.

The chain recombines TRBV5-3 with TRBJ1-1; no firm D call. TRBV5-3 is assigned to the ORF class and has an uncertain function. The CDR3 consists of 15 residues. V gave up 6 bases and J gave up 1 base, with 16 bases separating them. The chain's CDR3 is CARISTRWRNTEAFF. In DNA, the CDR3 is TGTGCCAGAATTAGTACCCGTTGGAGGAACACTGAAGCTTTCTTT.

This clone was counted only a few times. The chain employs TRBV19 and TRBJ1-1; D is possibly TRBD1 (6 bases). The V and J ends lost 7 bases and 4 bases respectively, with 16 bases between them. The length of the CDR3 is 14 residues. CDR1 is LNHDA and CDR2 is SQIVND in the germline V gene (reference sequence). The CDR3 DNA follows: TGTGCCAGTACATCAGGGCGGGGGCCCACTGAAGCTTTCTTT. Protein: CASTSGRGPTEAFF. The variable domain in full, completed from reference TRBV19 and TRBJ1-1, reads DGGITQSPKYLFRKEGQNVTLSCEQNLNHDAMYWYRQDPGQGLRLIYYSQIVNDFQKGDIAEGYSVSREKKESFPLTVTSAQKNPTAFYLCASTSGRGPTEAFFGQGTRLTVV.